A selection of T cell receptor beta chains follows, all from one sample in a study of cytomegalovirus exposure and HLA in healthy donors. The protocol was immunoSEQ multiplex PCR, while the TCRdb copy is restricted to in-frame clones and leaves out a portion. The sample carries 150,000 to 200,000 clones, approximately 87% recorded once. Sequenced sample: PBMCs. These receptor sequences come from a woman under 40 in good health and CMV-seronegative. The CDR3 runs from the conserved cysteine through the conserved F or W. Fields, in order: J gene, V gene, CDR3 length, clone size, D gene, CDR3 DNA, CDR3 protein. A D gene is named only where the DNA matches it firmly. Where a row states a size, it is once, few, many or the class of an expanded clone; other rows omit it.

J gene: TRBJ2-4; V gene: TRBV27; CDR3 length: 15; clone size: few; D gene: TRBD2; CDR3 DNA: TGTGCCAGCAGTTTAGCGGGGGTAGCCAAAAACATTCAGTACTTC; CDR3 protein: CASSLAGVAKNIQYF
J gene: TRBJ1-3; V gene: TRBV4-3; CDR3 length: 16; clone size: .; D gene: .; CDR3 DNA: TGCGCCAGCAGCCAAGACAGGTCTCGCTCTGGAAACACCATATATTTT; CDR3 protein: CASSQDRSRSGNTIYF
J gene: TRBJ1-1; V gene: TRBV5-1; CDR3 length: 17; clone size: .; D gene: TRBD1; CDR3 DNA: TGCGCCAGCAGCTTTGTAGAGACAGGGGATCGTTATACTGAAGCTTTCTTT; CDR3 protein: CASSFVETGDRYTEAFF
J gene: TRBJ1-2; V gene: TRBV27; CDR3 length: 15; clone size: .; D gene: TRBD1; CDR3 DNA: TGTGCCAGCAGTCCGCGGGACAGACCTAACTATGGCTACACCTTC; CDR3 protein: CASSPRDRPNYGYTF
J gene: TRBJ2-2; V gene: TRBV5-1; CDR3 length: 13; clone size: .; D gene: .; CDR3 DNA: TGCGCCAGCAAGGATCGGGACACCGGGGAGCTGTTTTTT; CDR3 protein: CASKDRDTGELFF
J gene: TRBJ2-7; V gene: TRBV4-1; CDR3 length: 14; clone size: .; D gene: TRBD2; CDR3 DNA: TGCGCCAGCAGCTCCAGCGGGGTCCCCTACGAGCAGTACTTC; CDR3 protein: CASSSSGVPYEQYF
J gene: TRBJ1-1; V gene: TRBV19; CDR3 length: 14; clone size: .; D gene: TRBD1; CDR3 DNA: TGTGCCAGTAGTATTATTACAGGGGGCACTGAAGCTTTCTTT; CDR3 protein: CASSIITGGTEAFF
J gene: TRBJ1-1; V gene: TRBV6-6; CDR3 length: 12; clone size: few; D gene: .; CDR3 DNA: TGTGTCCTGGGGCAGTTGAACACTGAAGCTTTCTTT; CDR3 protein: CVLGQLNTEAFF
J gene: TRBJ2-7; V gene: TRBV4-1; CDR3 length: 17; clone size: few; D gene: TRBD2; CDR3 DNA: TGCGCCAGCAGCCAAGTGGTATGGGAGGGGAGCTCCTACGAGCAGTACTTC; CDR3 protein: CASSQVVWEGSSYEQYF
J gene: TRBJ1-2; V gene: TRBV30; CDR3 length: 14; clone size: few; D gene: TRBD1; CDR3 DNA: TGTGCCTGGAGTGGGCGACAGGGGGCCGATGGCTACACCTTC; CDR3 protein: CAWSGRQGADGYTF
J gene: TRBJ1-2; V gene: TRBV5-4; CDR3 length: 14; clone size: .; D gene: TRBD1; CDR3 DNA: TGTGCCAGCAGCTTGGGGCAGGGGGTTCCACTCTACACCTTC; CDR3 protein: CASSLGQGVPLYTF
J gene: TRBJ1-2; V gene: TRBV30; CDR3 length: 14; clone size: few; D gene: TRBD1; CDR3 DNA: TGTGCCTGGAGATCGACAGGGGAATACTATGGCTACACCTTC; CDR3 protein: CAWRSTGEYYGYTF
J gene: TRBJ1-2; V gene: TRBV4-1; CDR3 length: 12; clone size: .; D gene: .; CDR3 DNA: TGCGCCAGCAGCCAAGCAAGGGGTGGCTACACCTTC; CDR3 protein: CASSQARGGYTF
J gene: TRBJ2-5; V gene: TRBV16; CDR3 length: 16; clone size: .; D gene: TRBD1; CDR3 DNA: TGTGCCAGCAGCCAACTCTGGGACAGGGGCCGAGAGACCCAGTACTTC; CDR3 protein: CASSQLWDRGRETQYF
J gene: TRBJ2-1; V gene: TRBV7-2; CDR3 length: 15; clone size: .; D gene: TRBD2; CDR3 DNA: TGTGCCAGCAGCCCTAGCGGGGGGTGGGGCAATGAGCAGTTCTTC; CDR3 protein: CASSPSGGWGNEQFF
J gene: TRBJ1-2; V gene: TRBV30; CDR3 length: 15; clone size: few; D gene: .; CDR3 DNA: TGTGCCTGGAGTCTTATCAATCGTCTCAGTGGTGGCTACACCTTC; CDR3 protein: CAWSLINRLSGGYTF
J gene: TRBJ1-2; V gene: TRBV4-1; CDR3 length: 18; clone size: once; D gene: TRBD1; CDR3 DNA: TGCGCCAGCAGCCAACCCTCCGGGACAGGGGTCGAGATATATGGCTACACCTTC; CDR3 protein: CASSQPSGTGVEIYGYTF
J gene: TRBJ1-2; V gene: TRBV5-6; CDR3 length: 13; clone size: .; D gene: .; CDR3 DNA: TGTGCCAGCAGGAACAGGGTCTACTATGGCTACACCTTC; CDR3 protein: CASRNRVYYGYTF
J gene: TRBJ1-5; V gene: TRBV29-1; CDR3 length: 13; clone size: .; D gene: TRBD1; CDR3 DNA: TGCAGCGTAGGGGACAGGGGTGGCCAGCCCCAGCATTTT; CDR3 protein: CSVGDRGGQPQHF
J gene: TRBJ2-3; V gene: TRBV2; CDR3 length: 14; clone size: .; D gene: TRBD2; CDR3 DNA: TGTGCCAGCAGTAGCGGGGAAAGCACAGATACGCAGTATTTT; CDR3 protein: CASSSGESTDTQYF
J gene: TRBJ1-5; V gene: TRBV6-1; CDR3 length: 15; clone size: .; D gene: .; CDR3 DNA: TGTGCCAGCAGTGAAGATGCGGCGGGGTTACAGCCCCAGCATTTT; CDR3 protein: CASSEDAAGLQPQHF
J gene: TRBJ1-1; V gene: TRBV7-2; CDR3 length: 13; clone size: once; D gene: .; CDR3 DNA: TGTGCCAGCAGCTTTAGCAGGGACACTGAAGCTTTCTTT; CDR3 protein: CASSFSRDTEAFF
J gene: TRBJ2-1; V gene: TRBV7-7; CDR3 length: 15; clone size: .; D gene: TRBD2; CDR3 DNA: TGTGCCAGCAGCTTCGGGACTAGCGGGGAATATGAGCAGTTCTTC; CDR3 protein: CASSFGTSGEYEQFF
J gene: TRBJ2-2; V gene: TRBV7-9; CDR3 length: 18; clone size: .; D gene: .; CDR3 DNA: TGTGCCAGCCGACCTTGGGCGGGGAGCCGCTCGAACACCGGGGAGCTGTTTTTT; CDR3 protein: CASRPWAGSRSNTGELFF
J gene: TRBJ2-3; V gene: TRBV27; CDR3 length: 14; clone size: .; D gene: .; CDR3 DNA: TGTGCCAGCAGTTTAGAGAGGCACGCAGATACGCAGTATTTT; CDR3 protein: CASSLERHADTQYF
J gene: TRBJ1-3; V gene: TRBV2; CDR3 length: 16; clone size: .; D gene: TRBD1; CDR3 DNA: TGTGCCAGCAGTACTAAGGGACAGTCTTTAGGAAACACCATATATTTT; CDR3 protein: CASSTKGQSLGNTIYF
J gene: TRBJ2-7; V gene: TRBV4-1; CDR3 length: 15; clone size: many; D gene: .; CDR3 DNA: TGCGCCAGCAGCCAGGATATGGGACACCGCAACGAGCAGTACTTC; CDR3 protein: CASSQDMGHRNEQYF
J gene: TRBJ2-3; V gene: TRBV25-1; CDR3 length: 14; clone size: .; D gene: .; CDR3 DNA: TGTGCCAGCAGTGTAGGGGGTTGGACAGATACGCAGTATTTT; CDR3 protein: CASSVGGWTDTQYF
J gene: TRBJ1-6; V gene: TRBV2; CDR3 length: 17; clone size: .; D gene: .; CDR3 DNA: TGTGCCAGCAGTGAAGCCCCCACAGGGTCCTATAATTCACCCCTCCACTTT; CDR3 protein: CASSEAPTGSYNSPLHF
J gene: TRBJ2-1; V gene: TRBV29-1; CDR3 length: 16; clone size: .; D gene: .; CDR3 DNA: TGCAGCGTTGAAGGTCCAGTAGGGGTTCCAGGCAATGAGCAGTTCTTC; CDR3 protein: CSVEGPVGVPGNEQFF
J gene: TRBJ1-5; V gene: TRBV5-1; CDR3 length: 16; clone size: .; D gene: TRBD1; CDR3 DNA: TGCGCCAGCAGCTTGGGACAGGGAGGTAGCAATCAGCCCCAGCATTTT; CDR3 protein: CASSLGQGGSNQPQHF
J gene: TRBJ2-1; V gene: TRBV10-3; CDR3 length: 17; clone size: .; D gene: TRBD2; CDR3 DNA: TGTGCCATCAGCAGGACTAGCGGGGTGAGCTCCTACAATGAGCAGTTCTTC; CDR3 protein: CAISRTSGVSSYNEQFF
J gene: TRBJ1-4; V gene: TRBV7-9; CDR3 length: 19; clone size: once; D gene: TRBD1; CDR3 DNA: TGTGCCAGCAGCTTAGACCGCGGGACAGGGGCTGCAACTAATGAAAAACTGTTTTTT; CDR3 protein: CASSLDRGTGAATNEKLFF
J gene: TRBJ2-7; V gene: TRBV7-9; CDR3 length: 12; clone size: .; D gene: .; CDR3 DNA: TGTGCCAGCAGCTTGGGAGAGGGCGAGCAGTACTTC; CDR3 protein: CASSLGEGEQYF
J gene: TRBJ1-5; V gene: TRBV4-2; CDR3 length: 15; clone size: .; D gene: .; CDR3 DNA: TGTGCCAGCAGCCAAGTCCCTTATAGCAATCAGCCCCAGCATTTT; CDR3 protein: CASSQVPYSNQPQHF
J gene: TRBJ1-1; V gene: TRBV11-2; CDR3 length: 15; clone size: .; D gene: .; CDR3 DNA: TGTGCCAGCAGCTTAGTTACCGAGATGAACACTGAAGCTTTCTTT; CDR3 protein: CASSLVTEMNTEAFF
J gene: TRBJ1-5; V gene: TRBV6-5; CDR3 length: 15; clone size: .; D gene: TRBD1; CDR3 DNA: TGTGCCAGCAGTGGGGGACAGGATAGCAATCAGCCCCAGCATTTT; CDR3 protein: CASSGGQDSNQPQHF
J gene: TRBJ2-2; V gene: TRBV5-1; CDR3 length: 15; clone size: .; D gene: .; CDR3 DNA: TGCGCCATAAACTGGGGCAGGGAGGAATCCGGGGAGCTGTTTTTT; CDR3 protein: CAINWGREESGELFF